Listed below are T cell receptor beta chains from one sample, sequenced in a study of OX40 agonist ivuxolimab in advanced cancers. TCRdb's table, derived via immunoSEQ multiplex PCR, lists solely in-frame clones and lacks some. The repertoire holds about 74,000 clones, with 80% to 90% as singletons. Sample: CD4+ or CD8+ T cells sorted from blood, taken in a trial of the OX40 agonist ivuxolimab. The receptors derive from an adult with an advanced solid tumor such as melanoma, head and neck, liver or kidney cancer. The CDR3 runs from the conserved cysteine through the conserved F or W. The order of the fields is clone size, J gene, D gene, V gene, CDR3 protein, CDR3 DNA. D genes are given only for firm matches. Some rows mark clone size as missing; the rest say once, few, many or name a class of expanded clone.

>NA|TRBJ1-1|TRBD1|TRBV27
CASSLNRGGEAFF
TGTGCCAGCAGTTTAAACAGGGGGGGTGAAGCTTTCTTT
>few|TRBJ1-1|TRBD1|TRBV11-2
CASSWGQIGTEAFF
TGTGCCAGCAGCTGGGGACAGATAGGGACTGAAGCTTTCTTT
>NA|TRBJ2-4|NA|TRBV19
CASSMGALAKNIQYF
TGTGCCAGTAGTATGGGAGCTCTAGCCAAAAACATTCAGTACTTC
>NA|TRBJ1-1|NA|TRBV7-9
CASSPTRRQNMNTEAFF
TGTGCCAGCAGCCCCACCCGCCGACAGAATATGAACACTGAAGCTTTCTTT
>NA|TRBJ2-5|NA|TRBV5-4
CASSSTMETQYF
TGTGCCAGCAGCTCCACGATGGAGACCCAGTACTTC
>NA|TRBJ2-5|NA|TRBV7-2
CASSLSRGSETQYF
TGTGCCAGCAGCTTATCAAGGGGTTCGGAGACCCAGTACTTC
>NA|TRBJ2-2|TRBD1|TRBV7-8
CASSSGQGGTGELFF
TGTGCCAGCAGCTCCGGACAGGGGGGAACCGGGGAGCTGTTTTTT
>NA|TRBJ2-7|NA|TRBV5-6
CASSLGPLDEQYF
TGTGCCAGCAGCTTGGGACCCTTGGACGAGCAGTACTTC
>NA|TRBJ2-7|NA|TRBV25-1
CASSELAGELKGIDEQYF
TGTGCCAGCAGTGAATTGGCGGGCGAGCTTAAGGGGATTGACGAGCAGTACTTC
>NA|TRBJ1-5|TRBD1|TRBV28
CATQQGGWGNQPQHF
TGTGCCACCCAGCAGGGGGGCTGGGGCAATCAGCCCCAGCATTTT
>NA|TRBJ2-1|NA|TRBV9
CASSLTGVDSYNEQFF
TGTGCCAGCAGCCTGACAGGAGTCGACTCCTACAATGAGCAGTTCTTC
>once|TRBJ1-2|TRBD1|TRBV28
CASSAPGGTDYGYTF
TGTGCCAGCAGTGCACCAGGGGGCACGGACTATGGCTACACCTTC
>NA|TRBJ2-2|TRBD2|TRBV28
CASITMSGTNTGELFF
TGTGCCAGCATCACGATGAGCGGGACGAACACCGGGGAGCTGTTTTTT
>NA|TRBJ2-3|NA|TRBV15
CATSRADTQYF
TGTGCCACCAGCAGGGCAGATACGCAGTATTTT
>NA|TRBJ1-4|TRBD1|TRBV30
CAWNRGQGFEKLFF
TGTGCCTGGAATCGTGGACAGGGCTTTGAAAAACTGTTTTTT
>once|TRBJ1-2|NA|TRBV5-5
CASSARPTEDYGYTF
TGTGCCAGCAGCGCCCGACCGACGGAAGACTATGGCTACACCTTC
>NA|TRBJ1-2|NA|TRBV5-6
CASSPGPVHGYTF
TGTGCCAGCAGCCCGGGCCCGGTCCATGGCTACACCTTC
>NA|TRBJ2-7|NA|TRBV27
CASSRERGFGHEQYF
TGTGCCAGCAGTCGCGAGAGAGGGTTCGGGCACGAGCAGTACTTC
>NA|TRBJ1-6|NA|TRBV7-2
CASSLASSRGSPLHF
TGTGCCAGCAGCTTAGCATCATCGAGGGGTTCACCCCTCCACTTT